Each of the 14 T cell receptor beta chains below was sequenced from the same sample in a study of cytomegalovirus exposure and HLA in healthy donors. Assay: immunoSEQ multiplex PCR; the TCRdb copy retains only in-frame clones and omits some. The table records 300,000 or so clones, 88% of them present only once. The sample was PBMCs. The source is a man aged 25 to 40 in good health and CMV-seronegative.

CDR3 in DNA: TGTGCCAGCAGTGTGAATAGCGGGGGCCCCTACGAGCAGTACTTC. It codes for CASSVNSGGPYEQYF. This chain uses TRBV2 with TRBJ2-7; the match to TRBD2 covers 9 bases. The ends lost 4 bases at V and 2 bases at J; junction bases unmatched: 6. Per the germline V gene, CDR1 is SNHLY and CDR2 is FYNNEI. This CDR3 contains 15 residues. Filled out from reference TRBV2 and TRBJ2-7, the complete variable domain reads EPEVTQTPSHQVTQMGQEVILRCVPISNHLYFYWYRQILGQKVEFLVSFYNNEISEKSEIFDDQFSVERPDGSNFTLKIRSTKLEDSAMYFCASSVNSGGPYEQYFGPGTRLTVT.

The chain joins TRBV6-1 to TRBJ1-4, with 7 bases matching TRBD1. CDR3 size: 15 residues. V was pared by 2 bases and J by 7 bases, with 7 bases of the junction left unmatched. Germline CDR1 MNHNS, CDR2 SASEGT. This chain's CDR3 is CASSESRGQGEKLFF. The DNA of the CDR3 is TGTGCCAGCAGTGAATCGAGGGGGCAGGGTGAAAAACTGTTTTTT.

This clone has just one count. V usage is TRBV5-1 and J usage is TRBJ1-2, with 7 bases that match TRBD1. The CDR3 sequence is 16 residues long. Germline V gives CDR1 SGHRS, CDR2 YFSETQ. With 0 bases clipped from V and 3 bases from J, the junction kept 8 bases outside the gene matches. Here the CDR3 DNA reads TGCGCCAGCAGCTTGGGGCCCAATACAGGGGACTATGGCTACACCTTC. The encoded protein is CASSLGPNTGDYGYTF. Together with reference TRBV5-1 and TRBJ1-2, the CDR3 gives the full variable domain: KAGVTQTPRYLIKTRGQQVTLSCSPISGHRSVSWYQQTPGQGLQFLFEYFSETQRNKGNFPGRFSGRQFSNSRSEMNVSTLELGDSALYLCASSLGPNTGDYGYTFGSGTRLTVV.

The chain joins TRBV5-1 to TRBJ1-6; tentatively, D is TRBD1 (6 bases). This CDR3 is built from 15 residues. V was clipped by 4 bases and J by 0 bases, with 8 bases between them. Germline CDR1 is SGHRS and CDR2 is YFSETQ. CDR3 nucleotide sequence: TGCGCCAGCAGCCCGGACAGCTCCTATAATTCACCCCTCCACTTT. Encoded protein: CASSPDSSYNSPLHF.

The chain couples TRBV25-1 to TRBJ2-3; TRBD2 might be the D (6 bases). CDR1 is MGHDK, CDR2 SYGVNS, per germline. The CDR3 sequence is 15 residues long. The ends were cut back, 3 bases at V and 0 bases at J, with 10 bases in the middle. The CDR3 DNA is TGTGCCAGCAGTGACCTAGCGATGAGCACAGATACGCAGTATTTT. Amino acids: CASSDLAMSTDTQYF.

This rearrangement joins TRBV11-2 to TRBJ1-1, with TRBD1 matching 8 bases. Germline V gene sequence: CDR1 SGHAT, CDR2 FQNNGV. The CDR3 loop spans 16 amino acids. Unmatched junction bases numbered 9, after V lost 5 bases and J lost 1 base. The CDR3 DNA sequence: TGTGCCAGCAGCCCCGGACAGGGAGGATGGAACACTGAAGCTTTCTTT. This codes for CASSPGQGGWNTEAFF.

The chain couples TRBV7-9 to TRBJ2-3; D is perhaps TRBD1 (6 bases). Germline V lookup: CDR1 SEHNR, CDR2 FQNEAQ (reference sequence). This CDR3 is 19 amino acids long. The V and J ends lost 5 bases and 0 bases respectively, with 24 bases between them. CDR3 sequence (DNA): TGTGCCAGCAGCCCCCCGGCAGGGGAACCTAGCACTAGCACAGATACGCAGTATTTT. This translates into CASSPPAGEPSTSTDTQYF.

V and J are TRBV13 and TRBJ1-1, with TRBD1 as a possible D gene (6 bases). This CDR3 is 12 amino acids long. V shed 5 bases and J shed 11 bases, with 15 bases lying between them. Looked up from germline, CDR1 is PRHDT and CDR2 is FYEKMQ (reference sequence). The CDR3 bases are TGTGCCAGCAGCCAGGACAGCCGGTACGCTTTCTTT. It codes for CASSQDSRYAFF.

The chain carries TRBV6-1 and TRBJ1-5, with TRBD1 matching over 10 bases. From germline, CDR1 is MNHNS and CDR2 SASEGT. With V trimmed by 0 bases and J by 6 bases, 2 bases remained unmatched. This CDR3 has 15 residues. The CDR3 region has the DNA TGTGCCAGCAGTGAAGCGGGACAGGGGTTTCAGCCCCAGCATTTT. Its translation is CASSEAGQGFQPQHF.

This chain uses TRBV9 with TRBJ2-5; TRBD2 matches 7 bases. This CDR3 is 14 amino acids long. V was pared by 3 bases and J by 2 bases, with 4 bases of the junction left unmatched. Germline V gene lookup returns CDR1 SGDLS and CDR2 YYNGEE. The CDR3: CASSGLAVQETQYF. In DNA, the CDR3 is TGTGCCAGCAGCGGTCTAGCGGTACAAGAGACCCAGTACTTC.

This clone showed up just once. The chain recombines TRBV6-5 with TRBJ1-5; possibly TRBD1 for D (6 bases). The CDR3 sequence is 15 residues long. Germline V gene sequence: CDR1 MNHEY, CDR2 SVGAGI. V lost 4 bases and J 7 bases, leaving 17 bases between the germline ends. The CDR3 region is CASSSSGELQQPQHF. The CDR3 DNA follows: TGTGCCAGCAGTTCTTCAGGGGAATTGCAACAGCCCCAGCATTTT.

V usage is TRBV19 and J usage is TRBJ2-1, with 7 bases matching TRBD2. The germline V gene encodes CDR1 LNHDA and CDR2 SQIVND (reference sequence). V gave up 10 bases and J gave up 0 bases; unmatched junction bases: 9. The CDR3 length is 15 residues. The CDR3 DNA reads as TGTGCCACTGGGGGGGAGTGGGGCTCCTACAATGAGCAGTTCTTC. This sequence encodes CATGGEWGSYNEQFF.

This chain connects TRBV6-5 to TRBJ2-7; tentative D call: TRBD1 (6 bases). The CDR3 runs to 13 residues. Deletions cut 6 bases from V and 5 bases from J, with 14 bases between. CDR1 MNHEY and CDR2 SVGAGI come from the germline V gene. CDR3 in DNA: TGTGCCAGCAGCACCGGACAGTACAACGAGCAGTACTTC. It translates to CASSTGQYNEQYF.

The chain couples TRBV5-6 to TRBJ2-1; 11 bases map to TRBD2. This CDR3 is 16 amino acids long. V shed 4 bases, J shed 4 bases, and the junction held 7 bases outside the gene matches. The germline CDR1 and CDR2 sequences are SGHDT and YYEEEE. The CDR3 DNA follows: TGTGCCAGCAGCACATCCGGGACTAGCGGATACAATGAGCAGTTCTTC. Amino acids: CASSTSGTSGYNEQFF.